Listed below are T cell receptor beta chains from one sample, sequenced in a study of STAT5B mutations in CD4+ large granular lymphocyte leukemia. The data were produced by immunoSEQ multiplex PCR, yet TCRdb's version contains in-frame clones alone and is incomplete. The sample yields around 48,000 clones, around 70% seen once. What was sequenced was CD4+ T cells from blood buffy coats. The receptors shown here come from a human donor in good health. The CDR3 runs from the conserved cysteine through the conserved F or W. D genes are given only for firm matches. Rows may omit the clone size; those that give it use once, few, many or a size class.

v_call	j_call	d_call	clone_size	cdr3_aa	cdr3_nt
TRBV25-1	TRBJ1-6	-	-	CANPGVQNSPLHF	TGTGCCAACCCAGGGGTGCAGAATTCACCCCTCCACTTT
TRBV13	TRBJ1-4	TRBD1	-	CASSQTGGNEKLFF	TGTGCCAGCAGCCAGACAGGGGGCAATGAAAAACTGTTTTTT
TRBV9	TRBJ2-3	-	-	CASSVGTSTDTQYF	TGTGCCAGCAGCGTAGGGACTAGCACAGATACGCAGTATTTT
TRBV18	TRBJ2-2	TRBD1	-	CASSPGTANTGELFF	TGTGCCAGCTCACCAGGGACAGCGAACACCGGGGAGCTGTTTTTT
TRBV6-4	TRBJ2-3	TRBD2	-	CASSEVAGERTDTQYF	TGTGCCAGCAGTGAGGTAGCGGGGGAACGCACAGATACGCAGTATTTT
TRBV20-1	TRBJ2-5	-	-	CSARDQETQYF	TGCAGTGCTAGAGATCAGGAGACCCAGTACTTC
TRBV19	TRBJ2-2	-	-	CASSIVAGGTGELFF	TGTGCCAGTAGTATCGTAGCAGGCGGTACCGGGGAGCTGTTTTTT
TRBV25-1	TRBJ1-2	-	-	CASSEGAKYPYGYTF	TGTGCCAGCAGTGAAGGAGCGAAGTACCCTTATGGCTACACCTTC
TRBV18	TRBJ2-5	-	-	CASSPTEQETQYF	TGTGCCAGCTCACCCACCGAACAAGAGACCCAGTACTTC
TRBV29-1	TRBJ2-5	-	once	CSVKHLALGKETQYF	TGCAGCGTCAAGCACCTAGCCCTGGGGAAAGAGACCCAGTACTTC
TRBV5-1	TRBJ2-2	-	-	CASSLDLLPGELFF	TGCGCCAGCAGTTTAGACCTGCTACCGGGGGAGCTGTTTTTT
TRBV27	TRBJ2-7	-	-	CASSPSGPWGPGQYF	TGTGCCAGCAGTCCCTCAGGGCCTTGGGGCCCCGGGCAGTACTTC
TRBV5-1	TRBJ1-1	-	-	CASSLARNLGTEAFF	TGCGCCAGCAGCTTGGCCAGGAACCTGGGCACTGAAGCTTTCTTT
TRBV10-3	TRBJ1-2	-	-	CAISEVGLSAGANYGYTF	TGTGCCATCAGTGAAGTTGGCTTAAGTGCAGGGGCTAACTATGGCTACACCTTC
TRBV7-9	TRBJ1-5	-	once	CASSLEGSRAQHF	TGTGCCAGCAGCTTAGAAGGGTCGAGGGCCCAGCATTTT
TRBV10-3	TRBJ2-2	-	-	CAISEERPGELFF	TGTGCCATCAGTGAAGAGCGTCCCGGGGAGCTGTTTTTT
TRBV4-1	TRBJ1-6	-	-	CASSLTEGEPPLHF	TGCGCCAGCAGCCTGACAGAGGGGGAGCCACCCCTCCACTTT
TRBV27	TRBJ2-5	-	once	CASSSGLPGETQYF	TGTGCCAGCAGTTCAGGCTTGCCGGGAGAGACCCAGTACTTC
TRBV19	TRBJ2-3	TRBD2	-	CASSSAGVDTQYF	TGTGCCAGTAGTTCAGCGGGGGTGGATACGCAGTATTTT
TRBV6-6	TRBJ2-3	-	-	CASSYEVRTDTQYF	TGTGCCAGCAGTTACGAGGTCCGAACAGATACGCAGTATTTT
TRBV29-1	TRBJ1-1	-	-	CSVVRGVNTEAFF	TGCAGCGTTGTGCGGGGAGTGAACACTGAAGCTTTCTTT
TRBV30	TRBJ1-2	TRBD1	-	CAWSSTGQATRTF	TGTGCCTGGAGTTCGACGGGACAGGCAACTCGCACCTTC
TRBV16	TRBJ1-5	-	-	CASSQGGANQPQHF	TGTGCCAGCAGCCAGGGGGGCGCTAATCAGCCCCAGCATTTT
TRBV19	TRBJ2-1	-	-	CASSLDSVSSYNEQFF	TGTGCCAGTAGTCTTGACTCCGTAAGCTCCTACAATGAGCAGTTCTTC
TRBV29-1	TRBJ1-4	TRBD1	-	CSVGQAGTGVNEKLFF	TGCAGCGTTGGGCAGGCCGGGACAGGGGTTAATGAAAAACTGTTTTTT
TRBV6-1	TRBJ1-2	-	-	CASSEGRGSQGYGYTF	TGTGCCAGCAGTGAAGGCCGGGGGTCGCAGGGATATGGCTACACCTTC
TRBV18	TRBJ1-2	TRBD1	few	CASSPGRDSYGYTF	TGTGCCAGCTCACCGGGCCGGGACAGCTATGGCTACACCTTC
TRBV5-8	TRBJ2-7	TRBD1	-	CASSRGTGGNYEQYF	TGTGCCAGCAGCAGAGGGACAGGGGGCAACTACGAGCAGTACTTC
TRBV7-9	TRBJ2-7	-	-	CASSLAPSPTGRYEQYF	TGTGCCAGCAGCTTAGCGCCTAGCCCTACCGGTAGGTACGAGCAGTACTTC
TRBV7-9	TRBJ2-1	-	-	CASSFGVGRNNEQFF	TGTGCCAGCAGCTTCGGGGTCGGTCGTAACAATGAGCAGTTCTTC
TRBV11-2	TRBJ2-1	-	-	CASSPGLVNEQFF	TGTGCCAGCAGCCCCGGACTCGTCAATGAGCAGTTCTTC
TRBV9	TRBJ1-1	-	-	CASSVVGTPNTEAFF	TGTGCCAGCAGCGTAGTGGGGACCCCGAACACTGAAGCTTTCTTT
TRBV4-2	TRBJ2-2	TRBD2	-	CASSQVRIGGDTGELFF	TGTGCCAGCAGCCAAGTTCGAATCGGGGGGGACACCGGGGAGCTGTTTTTT
TRBV6-5	TRBJ2-1	TRBD2	-	CASSYGGGVWEQFF	TGTGCCAGCAGTTACGGCGGGGGTGTGTGGGAGCAGTTCTTC
TRBV5-1	TRBJ1-6	TRBD1	-	CASSLSTGDTSPLHF	TGCGCCAGCAGCTTATCGACAGGGGACACTTCACCCCTCCACTTT
TRBV10-3	TRBJ2-7	TRBD1	few	CAIRGTGNEQYF	TGTGCCATCAGGGGGACAGGGAACGAGCAGTACTTC
TRBV28	TRBJ1-1	-	-	CASSFTEAFF	TGTGCCAGCAGTTTTACTGAAGCTTTCTTT
TRBV19	TRBJ2-5	-	-	CATTGGWTEETQYF	TGTGCCACCACCGGGGGGTGGACAGAAGAGACCCAGTACTTC
TRBV5-5	TRBJ1-5	-	-	CASSRISSNQPQHF	TGTGCCAGCAGCCGAATCAGCAGCAATCAGCCCCAGCATTTT
TRBV7-2	TRBJ2-1	-	-	CASSYRDSEQFF	TGTGCCAGCAGCTACCGGGACTCCGAGCAGTTCTTC
TRBV28	TRBJ2-1	TRBD2	-	CASKLGGLAYNEQFF	TGTGCCAGCAAACTGGGGGGACTAGCCTACAATGAGCAGTTCTTC
TRBV18	TRBJ2-3	-	-	CASSPSPDTQYF	TGTGCCAGCTCACCATCTCCAGATACGCAGTATTTT
TRBV5-1	TRBJ2-5	-	-	CASSPGLIGGAGETQYF	TGCGCCAGCAGCCCCGGATTGATTGGGGGGGCCGGAGAGACCCAGTACTTC
TRBV2	TRBJ2-3	TRBD2	-	CASRPRTSGGTDTQYF	TGTGCCAGCAGGCCTAGGACTAGCGGGGGCACAGATACGCAGTATTTT
TRBV6-1	TRBJ1-1	-	-	CASSLRGIDTEAFF	TGTGCCAGCAGTTTGAGGGGGATAGACACTGAAGCTTTCTTT
TRBV2	TRBJ2-2	TRBD1	once	CASSIRDRGFGGELFF	TGTGCCAGCAGTATCCGGGACAGGGGGTTCGGCGGGGAGCTGTTTTTT
TRBV28	TRBJ1-1	-	-	CASRAGSEGTEAFF	TGTGCCAGCAGGGCCGGGTCCGAGGGCACTGAAGCTTTCTTT
TRBV2	TRBJ1-2	-	few	CASSEGETYGYTF	TGTGCCAGCAGTGAGGGGGAGACCTATGGCTACACCTTC
TRBV2	TRBJ1-4	-	-	CASSTGPAGEKLFF	TGTGCCAGCAGCACCGGCCCCGCGGGTGAAAAACTGTTTTTT
TRBV6-1	TRBJ2-3	-	once	CASSVHTDTQYF	TGTGCCAGCAGTGTACACACAGATACGCAGTATTTT
TRBV19	TRBJ2-2	-	few	CASSIVAEGIGELFF	TGTGCCAGTAGTATTGTGGCAGAGGGTATTGGGGAGCTGTTTTTT
TRBV18	TRBJ1-4	TRBD1	-	CASSRDSNEKLFF	TGTGCCAGCTCGCGGGACAGTAATGAAAAACTGTTTTTT
TRBV6-6	TRBJ1-1	-	-	CASIAHPTVTEAFF	TGTGCCAGCATTGCCCACCCGACGGTGACTGAAGCTTTCTTT